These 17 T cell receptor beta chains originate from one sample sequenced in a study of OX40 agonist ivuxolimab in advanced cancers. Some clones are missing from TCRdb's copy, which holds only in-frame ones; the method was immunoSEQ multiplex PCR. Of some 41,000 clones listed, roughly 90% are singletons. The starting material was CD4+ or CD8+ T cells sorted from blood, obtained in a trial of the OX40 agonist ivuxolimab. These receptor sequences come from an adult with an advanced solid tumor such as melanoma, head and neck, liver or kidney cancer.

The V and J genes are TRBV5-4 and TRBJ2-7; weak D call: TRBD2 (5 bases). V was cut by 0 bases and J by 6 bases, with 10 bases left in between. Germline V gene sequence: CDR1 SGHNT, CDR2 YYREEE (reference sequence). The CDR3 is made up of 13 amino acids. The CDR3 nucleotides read TGTGCCAGCAGCTTGGGCAGGAGGTCCGAGCAGTACTTC. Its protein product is CASSLGRRSEQYF.

The CDR3 spells CSVPVGSRTDTQYF. The CDR3 DNA sequence: TGCAGCGTTCCCGTTGGCAGTCGAACAGATACGCAGTATTTT. The chain has TRBV29-1 and TRBJ2-3; no clear D gene. V lost 5 bases, J lost 3 bases, and 15 bases lay in between. In germline, CDR1 is SQVTM, CDR2 ANQGSEA. CDR3 length: 14 amino acids.

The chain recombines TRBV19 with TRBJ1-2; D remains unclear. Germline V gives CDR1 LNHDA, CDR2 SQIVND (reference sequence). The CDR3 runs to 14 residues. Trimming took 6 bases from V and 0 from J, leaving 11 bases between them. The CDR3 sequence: CASSQHRTNYGYTF. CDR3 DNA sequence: TGTGCCAGTAGCCAACACCGGACTAACTATGGCTACACCTTC.

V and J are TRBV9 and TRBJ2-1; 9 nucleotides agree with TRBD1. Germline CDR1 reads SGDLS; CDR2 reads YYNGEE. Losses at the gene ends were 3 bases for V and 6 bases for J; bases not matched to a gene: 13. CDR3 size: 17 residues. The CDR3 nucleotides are TGTGCCAGCAGCGAATTATCCGGGACAGGGATTTTCAATGAGCAGTTCTTC. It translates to CASSELSGTGIFNEQFF.

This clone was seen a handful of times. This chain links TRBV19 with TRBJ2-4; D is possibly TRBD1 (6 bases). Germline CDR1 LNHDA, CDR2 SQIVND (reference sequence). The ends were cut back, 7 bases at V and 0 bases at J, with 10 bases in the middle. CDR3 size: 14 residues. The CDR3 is CASKDSLAKNIQYF. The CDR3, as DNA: TGTGCCAGTAAGGACAGCCTAGCCAAAAACATTCAGTACTTC.

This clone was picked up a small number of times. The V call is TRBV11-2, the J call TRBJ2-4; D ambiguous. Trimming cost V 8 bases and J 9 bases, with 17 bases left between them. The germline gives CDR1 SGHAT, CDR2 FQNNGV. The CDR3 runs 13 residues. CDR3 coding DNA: TGTGCCAGCGCCGGAAGGGATAGAGGCATTCAGTACTTC. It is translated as CASAGRDRGIQYF.

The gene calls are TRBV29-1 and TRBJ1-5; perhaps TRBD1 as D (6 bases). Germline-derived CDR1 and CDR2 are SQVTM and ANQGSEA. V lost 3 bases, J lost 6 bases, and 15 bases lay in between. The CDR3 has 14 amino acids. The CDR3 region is CSVEVGGHGQPQHF. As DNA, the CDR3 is TGCAGCGTTGAGGTGGGGGGGCACGGTCAGCCCCAGCATTTT.

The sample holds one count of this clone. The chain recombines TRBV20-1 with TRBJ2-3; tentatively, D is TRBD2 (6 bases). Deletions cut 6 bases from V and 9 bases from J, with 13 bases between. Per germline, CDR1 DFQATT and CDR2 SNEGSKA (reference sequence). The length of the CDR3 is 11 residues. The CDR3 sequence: CSAKTGETQYF. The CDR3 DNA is TGCAGTGCCAAGACGGGGGAGACGCAGTATTTT.

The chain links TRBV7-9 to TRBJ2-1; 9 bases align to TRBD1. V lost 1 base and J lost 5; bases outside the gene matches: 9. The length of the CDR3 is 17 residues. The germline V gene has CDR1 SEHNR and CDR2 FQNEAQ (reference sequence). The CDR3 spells CASSLVPSRTGDNEQFF. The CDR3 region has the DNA TGTGCCAGCAGCTTAGTACCCAGCCGGACAGGGGACAATGAGCAGTTCTTC. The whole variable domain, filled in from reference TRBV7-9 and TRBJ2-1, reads DTGVSQNPRHKITKRGQNVTFRCDPISEHNRLYWYRQTLGQGPEFLTYFQNEAQLEKSRLLSDRFSAERPKGSFSTLEIQRTEQGDSAMYLCASSLVPSRTGDNEQFFGPGTRLTVL.

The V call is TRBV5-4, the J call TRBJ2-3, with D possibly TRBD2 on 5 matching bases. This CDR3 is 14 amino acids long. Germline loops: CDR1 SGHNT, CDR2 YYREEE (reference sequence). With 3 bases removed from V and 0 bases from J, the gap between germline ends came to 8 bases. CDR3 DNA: TGTGCCAGCAGCTGGGGAGAGAGCACAGATACGCAGTATTTT. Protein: CASSWGESTDTQYF.

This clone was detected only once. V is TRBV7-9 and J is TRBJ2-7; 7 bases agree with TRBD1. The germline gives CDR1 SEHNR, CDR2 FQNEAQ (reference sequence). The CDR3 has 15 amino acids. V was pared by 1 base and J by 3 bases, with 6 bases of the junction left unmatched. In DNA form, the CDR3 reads TGTGCCAGCAGCTTAGTTCGGACAGGCGTCTACGAGCAGTACTTC. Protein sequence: CASSLVRTGVYEQYF.

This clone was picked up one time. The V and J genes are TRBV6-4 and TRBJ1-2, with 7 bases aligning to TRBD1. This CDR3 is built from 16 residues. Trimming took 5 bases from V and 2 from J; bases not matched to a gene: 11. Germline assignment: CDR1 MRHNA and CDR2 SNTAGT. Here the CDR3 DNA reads TGTGCCAGCAGTCCCGAGGGGACAGACTGGAACTATGGCTACACCTTC. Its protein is CASSPEGTDWNYGYTF.

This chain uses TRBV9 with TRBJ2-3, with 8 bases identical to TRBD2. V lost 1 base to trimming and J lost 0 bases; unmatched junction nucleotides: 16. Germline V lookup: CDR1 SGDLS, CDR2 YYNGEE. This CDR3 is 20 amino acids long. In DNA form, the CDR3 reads TGTGCCAGCAGCGTACAGGGACTAGTGGGGGCCCAGTATAGCACAGATACGCAGTATTTT. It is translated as CASSVQGLVGAQYSTDTQYF.

CDR3 coding DNA: TGCGCCAGCAGCTTAAATACAGGAAACTATGGCTACACCTTC. Amino acids: CASSLNTGNYGYTF. The V call is TRBV5-1, the J call TRBJ1-2; D perhaps matches TRBD1 (5 bases). Deletions cut 2 bases from V and 2 bases from J, with 10 bases between. Germline V gene lookup returns CDR1 SGHRS and CDR2 YFSETQ. This CDR3 contains 14 residues.

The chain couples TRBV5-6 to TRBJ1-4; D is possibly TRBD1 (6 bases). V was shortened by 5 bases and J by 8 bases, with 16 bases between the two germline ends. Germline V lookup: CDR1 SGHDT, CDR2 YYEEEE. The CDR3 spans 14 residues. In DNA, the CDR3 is TGTGCCAGCAGTCTGCTCGAGAGGGGGGAAAAACTGTTTTTT. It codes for CASSLLERGEKLFF.

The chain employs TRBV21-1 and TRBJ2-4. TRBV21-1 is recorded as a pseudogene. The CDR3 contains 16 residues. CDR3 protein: CASSKFRILAKNIQYF. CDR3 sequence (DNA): TGTGCCAGCAGCAAATTTAGGATACTAGCCAAAAACATTCAGTACTTC.

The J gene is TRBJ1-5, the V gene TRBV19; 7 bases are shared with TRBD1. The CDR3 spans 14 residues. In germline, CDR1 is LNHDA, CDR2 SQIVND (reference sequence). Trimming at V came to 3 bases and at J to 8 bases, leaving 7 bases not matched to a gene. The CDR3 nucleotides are TGTGCCAGTAGTATGGGCCAGGGGGGGGAGCCCCAGCATTTT. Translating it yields CASSMGQGGEPQHF.